These 10 T cell receptor beta chains were sequenced from one sample in a study of T-cell memory formation after mild COVID-19. TCRdb recomputed calls from the 5' RACE reads with MiXCR, one row per CDR3 protein. Of 250,000 to 350,000 distinct CDR3 sequences listed, about a sixth are singletons. Sequencing input: PBMCs or a T cell subset sorted from them (not recorded which). These receptor sequences come from a man between 18 and 29 years old who had mild COVID-19 (a few samples of this study predate the infection). Cell type and time point are not known.

This chain joins TRBV18 and TRBJ2-7; D ambiguous. The CDR3 has 13 residues. The germline V gene has CDR1 KGHSH and CDR2 LQKENI. Trimming removed 4 bases from V and 3 bases from J, with 10 bases in between. The CDR3 reads CASSRNRDYEQYV. The CDR3 nucleotides read TGTGCCAGCTCACGGAACAGAGACTACGAGCAGTACGTC.

The chain uses TRBV5-6 and TRBJ2-1, with 9 bases lining up with TRBD2. CDR1 and CDR2 from the germline V gene are SGHDT and YYEEEE. The V and J ends lost 4 bases and 7 bases, in that order; junction bases with no gene match: 9. There are 15 residues in the CDR3. The CDR3 loop reads CASSQAGGPSNEQFF. Here the CDR3 DNA reads TGTGCCAGCAGCCAAGCGGGGGGTCCTTCTAATGAGCAGTTCTTC.

The sample holds a few counts of this clonotype. The chain carries TRBV5-8 and TRBJ1-1; no clear D gene. The V end was cut by 5 bases, the J end by 0 bases, with 8 bases between. The CDR3 is 13 amino acids. The V gene's germline CDR1 is SGHTS and CDR2 YDEGEE. The CDR3 here is CASRPDLNTEAFF. CDR3 nucleotide sequence: TGTGCCAGCAGACCGGACCTGAACACTGAAGCTTTCTTT.

This clonotype is classed as medium-sized. The J gene is TRBJ2-5, the V gene TRBV6-6; D might be TRBD2 (5 bases). The CDR3 spans 15 residues. Germline CDR1 MNHNY, CDR2 SVGAGI (reference sequence). The ends were cut back, 2 bases at V and 2 bases at J, with 12 bases in the middle. This CDR3 is CASSYLRTVQETQYF. CDR3 sequence (DNA): TGTGCCAGCAGTTACCTCCGGACTGTACAAGAGACCCAGTACTTC.

This sequence joins TRBV7-2 and TRBJ1-1; D gene unclear. Germline V gene sequence: CDR1 SGHTA, CDR2 FQGNSA. The CDR3 runs to 17 residues. V lost 1 base to trimming and J lost 0 bases, with 15 bases between them. Here the CDR3 reads CASSLGGSRVMNTEAFF. In DNA form, the CDR3 reads TGTGCCAGCAGCTTAGGAGGCTCAAGAGTAATGAACACTGAAGCTTTCTTT. The full variable domain, with the rest looked up from reference TRBV7-2 and TRBJ1-1, is GAGVSQSPSNKVTEKGKDVELRCDPISGHTALYWYRQSLGQGLEFLIYFQGNSAPDKSGLPSDRFSAERTGGSVSTLTIQRTQQEDSAVYLCASSLGGSRVMNTEAFFGQGTRLTVV.

The table lists this clonotype with a few counts. The chain combines TRBV10-3 with TRBJ2-5; 8 nucleotides agree with TRBD2. The J segment lost 8 bases and the V segment lost 2 bases, leaving 16 bases of the junction unmatched. This CDR3 region has 17 residues. Germline CDR1 ENHRY, CDR2 SYGVKD. CDR3 sequence (DNA): TGTGCCATCAGTGAGCTCGAAACTAGCGGCGGGGCGGGAACCCAGTACTTC. Translating it yields CAISELETSGGAGTQYF.

V usage is TRBV2 and J usage is TRBJ2-2; D may be TRBD2 (5 bases). CDR3 length: 13 residues. V was shortened by 7 bases and J by 5 bases, with 11 bases between the two germline ends. The germline CDR1 and CDR2 sequences are SNHLY and FYNNEI. The CDR3 spells CASTSRGTGELFF. Here the CDR3 DNA reads TGTGCCAGCACCTCCCGGGGTACCGGGGAGCTGTTTTTT.

J is TRBJ1-1 and V is TRBV6-6; D is ambiguous. This CDR3 is 12 amino acids long. Trimming stripped 5 bases from V and 8 bases from J, with 12 bases between. Germline CDR1 MNHNY, CDR2 SVGAGI (reference sequence). The CDR3 nucleotides are TGTGCCAGCAGTCACGCGGCCCTAGAAGCTTTCTTT. Its translation: CASSHAALEAFF.

This clonotype was detected a few times. This chain connects TRBV11-2 to TRBJ2-5; 7 bases line up with TRBD1. The germline V gene encodes CDR1 SGHAT and CDR2 FQNNGV. The CDR3 spans 15 residues. Germline trimming cut 5 bases from V and 1 base from J; bases unmatched to any gene: 7. The CDR3 loop is CASSPPGTAQETQYF. The CDR3 DNA is TGTGCCAGCAGCCCCCCTGGGACAGCCCAAGAGACCCAGTACTTC.

The J gene is TRBJ1-5, the V gene TRBV28, with TRBD1 identical over 8 bases. Unmatched junction bases numbered 8, after V lost 6 bases and J lost 7 bases. Germline CDR1 MDHEN, CDR2 SYDVKM. This CDR3 is built from 14 residues. CDR3 protein: CASSQPTGGQPQHF. For the CDR3, the DNA is TGTGCCAGCAGCCAACCAACAGGGGGACAGCCCCAGCATTTT. The full variable domain, its missing parts supplied by reference TRBV28 and TRBJ1-5, is DVKVTQSSRYLVKRTGEKVFLECVQDMDHENMFWYRQDPGLGLRLIYFSYDVKMKEKGDIPEGYSVSREKKERFSLILESASTNQTSMYLCASSQPTGGQPQHFGDGTRLSIL.